These T cell receptor beta chains were read from a single sample in a study of shared clonotypes between healthy human individuals. Libraries were prepared by immunoSEQ multiplex PCR; TCRdb keeps only in-frame clonotypes and omits some of them. There are 450,000 or so clones in the sample; 70% to 80% occur only once, and around 11% lies in the top ten. Sequenced input: PBMCs. The receptors were gathered from a woman aged 40-49 years in good health. Some clones in this sample may be carry-over from other donors' samples. Each CDR3 is given without its conserved first and last residue. Each record gives: D gene, V gene, J gene, clone size, CDR3 protein. A D gene is named only where the DNA matches it firmly. Rows may omit the clone size; those that give it use once, few, many or a size class.

D gene: -
V gene: TRBV5-6
J gene: TRBJ1-1
clone size: -
CDR3 protein: ASRGGMNTEAF

D gene: -
V gene: TRBV10-3
J gene: TRBJ2-7
clone size: -
CDR3 protein: AISDARYEQY

D gene: -
V gene: TRBV2
J gene: TRBJ2-7
clone size: few
CDR3 protein: ASSEGVYEQY

D gene: -
V gene: TRBV21-1
J gene: TRBJ2-3
clone size: -
CDR3 protein: ASSPRLGGEGTDTQY

D gene: -
V gene: TRBV5-1
J gene: TRBJ1-4
clone size: -
CDR3 protein: ASSLGPTNEKLF

D gene: -
V gene: TRBV7-3
J gene: TRBJ2-2
clone size: -
CDR3 protein: ASSSGLDTGELF

D gene: -
V gene: TRBV7-9
J gene: TRBJ2-7
clone size: once
CDR3 protein: ASSGDRSTGHTYEQY

D gene: -
V gene: TRBV11-1
J gene: TRBJ1-1
clone size: -
CDR3 protein: ASSFQRNTEAF

D gene: TRBD1
V gene: TRBV5-4
J gene: TRBJ2-2
clone size: -
CDR3 protein: ASSLSQGASGELF

D gene: TRBD1
V gene: TRBV28
J gene: TRBJ1-1
clone size: -
CDR3 protein: ASRRQGWTEAF

D gene: TRBD2
V gene: TRBV19
J gene: TRBJ2-2
clone size: -
CDR3 protein: ASRTTSGTVGELF

D gene: -
V gene: TRBV19
J gene: TRBJ1-2
clone size: -
CDR3 protein: ASSMVESYGYT

D gene: TRBD2
V gene: TRBV7-3
J gene: TRBJ2-2
clone size: -
CDR3 protein: ASSPPGGGPNTGELF

D gene: TRBD2
V gene: TRBV5-4
J gene: TRBJ2-5
clone size: many
CDR3 protein: ASSPELSSGPETQY

D gene: TRBD2
V gene: TRBV6-4
J gene: TRBJ2-1
clone size: once
CDR3 protein: ASRNPSGSSYNEQF

D gene: TRBD1
V gene: TRBV28
J gene: TRBJ2-7
clone size: once
CDR3 protein: ASSLGQGGHEQY